This entry lists 26 T cell receptor beta chains sequenced from one sample in a study of T cell changes during pregnancy in multiple sclerosis. The data were produced by immunoSEQ multiplex PCR, yet TCRdb's version contains in-frame clones alone and is incomplete. The data show about 59,000 clones, approximately 90% seen once. Sequences were derived from peripheral blood, sampled in the third trimester of pregnancy. The receptors come from a female donor in good health, enrolled as a control in a pregnancy study.

This sequence joins TRBV7-2 and TRBJ2-7; 8 bases agree with TRBD2. V lost 5 bases, J lost 3 bases, and 6 bases stayed unmatched. Per the germline V gene, CDR1 is SGHTA and CDR2 is FQGNSA. The CDR3 has 14 residues. The CDR3 nucleotides are TGTGCCAGCAGCCCCGGGGGGGCCAACTACGAGCAGTACTTC. This translates into CASSPGGANYEQYF.

The CDR3 sequence: CASSLYQRGTSSVAFF. The DNA for the CDR3 is TGTGCCAGCAGCTTATACCAAAGGGGGACCTCTTCGGTAGCTTTCTTT. The rearrangement uses TRBV7-2 and TRBJ1-1, with D maybe TRBD1 (6 bases). The CDR3 sequence is 16 residues long. V lost 2 bases, J lost 10 bases, and 23 bases lay in between. CDR1 is SGHTA and CDR2 is FQGNSA in the germline V gene.

The chain has TRBV7-8 and TRBJ2-7, with a possible D match to TRBD1 (6 bases). The CDR3 length is 15 residues. Germline loops: CDR1 SGHVS, CDR2 FQNEAQ. V lost 4 bases and J lost 3, with 16 bases in between. CDR3 amino acids: CASSYSQGPFYEQYF. In DNA form, the CDR3 reads TGTGCCAGCAGCTACTCACAGGGTCCCTTCTACGAGCAGTACTTC. The whole variable domain, remainder taken from reference TRBV7-8 and TRBJ2-7, is GAGVSQSPRYKVAKRGQDVALRCDPISGHVSLFWYQQALGQGPEFLTYFQNEAQLDKSGLPSDRFFAERPEGSVSTLKIQRTQQEDSAVYLCASSYSQGPFYEQYFGPGTRLTVT.

This clone showed up just a few times. The genes are TRBV6-5 and TRBJ1-1; D call uncertain. CDR3 length: 13 residues. Germline lookup yields CDR1 MNHEY and CDR2 SVGAGI. With 3 bases removed from V and 1 base from J, the gap between germline ends came to 6 bases. The CDR3 DNA reads as TGTGCCAGCAGTTATCGGGGGAACACTGAAGCTTTCTTT. As protein: CASSYRGNTEAFF.

The chain combines TRBV7-9 with TRBJ2-7, with 9 bases aligning to TRBD1. After removal of 5 bases from V and 3 bases from J, the junction contained 14 bases not matched to a gene. The length of the CDR3 is 17 residues. The germline gives CDR1 SEHNR, CDR2 FQNEAQ (reference sequence). The CDR3 spells CASSPPGQGLTFYEQYF. CDR3 coding DNA: TGTGCCAGCAGCCCTCCGGGACAGGGTCTAACTTTCTACGAGCAGTACTTC.

V gene TRBV7-2 combines with J gene TRBJ2-3, with TRBD1 matching 8 bases. Germline CDR1 is SGHTA and CDR2 is FQGNSA. V was pared by 4 bases and J by 6 bases, with 6 bases of the junction left unmatched. The CDR3 spans 14 residues. CDR3 nucleotide sequence: TGTGCCAGCAGCTACGAACAGGGGGTGGATACGCAGTATTTT. It encodes CASSYEQGVDTQYF.

This clone was observed a single time. The rearrangement uses TRBV5-4 and TRBJ2-3; no firm D call. The length of the CDR3 is 12 residues. V was shortened by 2 bases and J by 3 bases, with 4 bases between the two germline ends. Germline CDR1 and CDR2: SGHNT and YYREEE (reference sequence). DNA for the CDR3: TGTGCCAGCAGCTTCACTACAGATACGCAGTATTTT. Protein sequence: CASSFTTDTQYF.

The table lists this clone with a count of one. This chain uses TRBV5-8 with TRBJ2-5, with 8 bases aligning to TRBD2. Trimming removed 4 bases from V and 2 bases from J; junction bases left unmatched: 10. This CDR3 has 16 residues. CDR1 and CDR2 (germline): SGHTS, YDEGEE. This CDR3 is CASSGETGGAQETQYF. The CDR3 nucleotides are TGTGCCAGCAGCGGCGAAACGGGGGGGGCACAAGAGACCCAGTACTTC.

The gene calls are TRBV9 and TRBJ2-7, with no clear D. The V end lost 0 bases, the J end lost 0 bases, and 7 bases lay between the germline ends. Germline lookup yields CDR1 SGDLS and CDR2 YYNGEE. The CDR3 runs 14 residues. The CDR3 DNA reads TGTGCCAGCAGCGTAGACACCAGCTCCTACGAGCAGTACTTC. As protein: CASSVDTSSYEQYF.

V and J are TRBV5-4 and TRBJ2-3; 13 bases fit TRBD2. This CDR3 spans 16 amino acids. Trimming took 4 bases from V and 2 from J; bases not matched to a gene: 4. In germline, CDR1 is SGHNT, CDR2 YYREEE (reference sequence). The CDR3 loop is CASSLGTSGITDTQYF. The DNA of the CDR3 is TGTGCCAGCAGCCTAGGGACTAGCGGGATCACAGATACGCAGTATTTT.

The chain couples TRBV7-3 to TRBJ2-3; TRBD2 agrees at 7 bases. Germline V gene lookup returns CDR1 SGHTA and CDR2 FQGTGA. Germline trimming cut 0 bases from V and 7 bases from J; bases unmatched to any gene: 10. The length of the CDR3 is 16 residues. CDR3 sequence: CASSLTAGVGRNTQYF. In DNA, the CDR3 is TGTGCCAGCAGCTTAACGGCGGGAGTAGGTAGGAATACGCAGTATTTT.

The V and J genes are TRBV4-2 and TRBJ2-7, with a weak D call TRBD2 (5 bases). The CDR3 spans 12 residues. Between the trimmed V and J ends, which lost 2 bases and 5 bases, there was a span of 7 bases. Per the germline V gene, CDR1 is LGHNA and CDR2 is YNFKEQ. Here the CDR3 reads CASSQPGNEQYF. The CDR3 nucleotides read TGTGCCAGCAGCCAACCCGGGAACGAGCAGTACTTC.

The chain uses TRBV7-3 and TRBJ2-1; 8 bases are shared with TRBD2. This CDR3 has 14 residues. Germline V gene sequence: CDR1 SGHTA, CDR2 FQGTGA. J gave up 8 bases and V 2 bases, and 5 bases lay outside the gene matches. CDR3 sequence (DNA): TGTGCCAGCAGCTTACCGGGAGGGTTGGATGAGCAGTTCTTC. Translated, it gives CASSLPGGLDEQFF.

J is TRBJ1-2 and V is TRBV30; D is perhaps TRBD1 (5 bases). The V gene's germline CDR1 is GTSNPN and CDR2 SVGIG (reference sequence). V was shortened by 0 bases and J by 4 bases, with 9 bases between the two germline ends. The CDR3 runs to 13 residues. The CDR3 loop reads CAWSVIQGYGYTF. The CDR3 bases are TGTGCCTGGAGTGTAATCCAGGGCTATGGCTACACCTTC.

V is TRBV5-4 and J is TRBJ2-3; 9 bases align to TRBD2. V lost 2 bases to trimming and J lost 6 bases; unmatched junction nucleotides: 10. CDR3 length: 16 amino acids. Germline CDR1 and CDR2: SGHNT and YYREEE (reference sequence). The CDR3 protein is CASSFPGSGGGDTQYF. CDR3 coding DNA: TGTGCCAGCAGCTTTCCTGGTAGCGGGGGAGGGGATACGCAGTATTTT.

V gene TRBV6-1 combines with J gene TRBJ1-2; D may be TRBD1 (6 bases). The V gene's germline CDR1 is MNHNS and CDR2 SASEGT. The length of the CDR3 is 14 residues. Trimming left V 2 bases short and J 4 bases short, with 11 bases between. CDR3 sequence (DNA): TGTGCCAGCAGTGAACCGACAGGCAGCTATGGCTACACCTTC. It is translated as CASSEPTGSYGYTF.

V is TRBV9 and J is TRBJ2-1, with D tentatively TRBD1 (6 bases). Trimming removed 2 bases from V and 8 bases from J, with 8 bases in between. CDR1 and CDR2 (germline): SGDLS, YYNGEE. The CDR3 is 12 amino acids. The CDR3 here is CASSVGGYEQFF. The CDR3, as DNA: TGTGCCAGCAGCGTTGGGGGCTATGAGCAGTTCTTC.

The chain employs TRBV11-3 and TRBJ2-5; weak D call: TRBD1 (5 bases). The germline V gene encodes CDR1 SGHNT and CDR2 YENEEA. The germline V and J ends were trimmed by 5 bases and 4 bases, with 14 bases remaining between them. This CDR3 spans 14 amino acids. CDR3 nucleotide sequence: TGTGCCAGCAGCCGGACCTTCACAGGAGAGACCCAGTACTTC. Its protein is CASSRTFTGETQYF.

The chain employs TRBV7-8 and TRBJ2-1, with a possible D match to TRBD2 (6 bases). Per the germline V gene, CDR1 is SGHVS and CDR2 is FQNEAQ. Trimming stripped 5 bases from V and 6 bases from J, with 11 bases between. The CDR3 loop spans 13 amino acids. CDR3 region: CASSVGTSNEQFF. CDR3 DNA sequence: TGTGCCAGCAGCGTCGGGACTTCCAATGAGCAGTTCTTC.

The chain has TRBV5-4 and TRBJ1-2; D call uncertain. CDR1 and CDR2 (germline): SGHNT, YYREEE (reference sequence). This CDR3 has 14 amino acids. Trimming pared 0 bases from V and 3 bases from J, leaving 9 bases between. CDR3 in amino acids: CASSLDSRDYGYTF. CDR3 in DNA: TGTGCCAGCAGCTTGGACAGTAGAGACTATGGCTACACCTTC.

The chain has TRBV28 and TRBJ1-1; D may be TRBD1 (5 bases). The CDR3 consists of 14 residues. Germline lookup yields CDR1 MDHEN and CDR2 SYDVKM. V lost 3 bases, J lost 5 bases, and 13 bases lay in between. The CDR3 reads CASSFAGIRTEAFF. The CDR3, as DNA: TGTGCCAGCAGTTTCGCAGGGATAAGAACTGAAGCTTTCTTT.

This chain links TRBV6-5 with TRBJ2-1; D is unclear. The germline V gene has CDR1 MNHEY and CDR2 SVGAGI. This CDR3 is 14 amino acids long. Between the trimmed V and J ends, which lost 2 bases and 0 bases, there was a span of 5 bases. CDR3: CASSYQASYNEQFF. The DNA of the CDR3 is TGTGCCAGCAGTTACCAGGCCTCCTACAATGAGCAGTTCTTC.

The CDR3 loop is CAISPGGNTIYF. The CDR3 DNA sequence: TGTGCCATCAGTCCGGGGGGAAACACCATATATTTT. The chain is built from TRBV10-3 and TRBJ1-3, with D hard to call. Germline lookup yields CDR1 ENHRY and CDR2 SYGVKD. The CDR3 totals 12 residues. Trimming removed 5 bases from V and 4 bases from J, with 6 bases in between.

In this sample, this clone turned up once. The CDR3: CASSFTGQGYQPQHF. The CDR3 DNA reads as TGTGCCAGCAGTTTTACGGGACAGGGCTATCAGCCCCAGCATTTT. This rearrangement joins TRBV2 to TRBJ1-5; TRBD1 matches at 9 bases. Germline CDR1 reads SNHLY; CDR2 reads FYNNEI. V lost 5 bases and J lost 5; bases outside the gene matches: 7. This CDR3 has 15 amino acids.

The V gene is TRBV7-6, the J gene TRBJ2-5, with D possibly matching TRBD1 (6 bases). Germline V CDR1 and CDR2: SGHVS, FNYEAQ. The CDR3 length is 16 residues. V lost 5 bases and J lost 2, with 18 bases in between. This chain's CDR3 is CASSAGAGTLQETQYF. The CDR3 nucleotides are TGTGCCAGCAGCGCAGGGGCAGGGACATTGCAAGAGACCCAGTACTTC.

This chain joins TRBV7-8 and TRBJ1-5, with 10 positions matching TRBD1. Germline assignment: CDR1 SGHVS and CDR2 FQNEAQ. The CDR3 runs to 17 residues. J was trimmed by 7 bases and V by 3 bases; bases with no gene match: 12. CDR3 protein: CASSFAGTGDTRQPQHF. In DNA form, the CDR3 reads TGTGCCAGCAGCTTCGCCGGGACAGGGGACACCCGCCAGCCCCAGCATTTT.